These 11 T cell receptor beta chains came from one sample sequenced in a study of CD8+ T cells in alopecia areata. The sequencing template was cDNA reverse transcribed from extracted RNA. Data came from immunoSEQ multiplex PCR; TCRdb stores just in-frame clones and leaves some out. The sample yields roughly 250,000 clones, 60% seen once. Treatment specified: oral pan-JAK inhibitor, 5-10 mg twice daily. This material consisted of CD4+ T cells sorted from blood, taken between weeks 51 and 54, from a patient treated with tofacitinib. The receptor set was obtained from a human donor with alopecia areata.

This clone was detected only a few times. The chain combines TRBV7-2 with TRBJ2-5, with TRBD1 identical over 8 bases. With 5 bases clipped from V and 7 bases from J, the junction kept 6 bases outside the gene matches. Germline V lookup: CDR1 SGHTA, CDR2 FQGNSA. The CDR3 extends over 13 amino acids. The chain's CDR3 is CASSLGQGGTQYF. The DNA for the CDR3 is TGTGCCAGCAGCCTAGGACAGGGCGGGACCCAGTACTTC.

The chain recombines TRBV27 with TRBJ2-1; D may correspond to TRBD1 or TRBD2 (5 bases each). Germline V lookup: CDR1 MNHEY, CDR2 SMNVEV (reference sequence). V lost 5 bases and J lost 10, with 18 bases in between. The CDR3 loop spans 14 amino acids. The CDR3 DNA reads as TGTGCCAGCAGTCCCTCAATTCGGGGCTACGAGCAGTTCTTC. Residues: CASSPSIRGYEQFF.

This chain links TRBV5-6 with TRBJ2-1, with TRBD1 matching over 8 bases. Looked up from germline, CDR1 is SGHDT and CDR2 is YYEEEE. The CDR3 runs to 11 residues. Germline trimming cut 5 bases from V and 10 bases from J; bases unmatched to any gene: 2. CDR3: CASSRTGEQFF. CDR3 nucleotide sequence: TGTGCCAGCAGTAGGACAGGGGAGCAGTTCTTC.

This clone appeared a single time. The V and J genes are TRBV7-3 and TRBJ2-7; D unresolved. Trimming shortened V by 5 bases and J by 3 bases, and 11 bases separated the two germline ends. CDR1 is SGHTA, CDR2 FQGTGA, per germline. This CDR3 spans 13 amino acids. CDR3 protein: CASSPHGNYEQYF. Written as DNA, the CDR3 is TGTGCCAGCAGCCCCCATGGGAACTACGAGCAGTACTTC. The full variable domain, its missing parts supplied by reference TRBV7-3 and TRBJ2-7, is GAGVSQTPSNKVTEKGKYVELRCDPISGHTALYWYRQSLGQGPEFLIYFQGTGAADDSGLPNDRFFAVRPEGSVSTLKIQRTERGDSAVYLCASSPHGNYEQYFGPGTRLTVT.

This chain joins TRBV30 and TRBJ2-4, with unresolved D. The CDR3 runs to 13 residues. Germline V gene lookup returns CDR1 GTSNPN and CDR2 SVGIG (reference sequence). The germline V and J ends were trimmed by 3 bases and 8 bases, with 14 bases remaining between them. CDR3 region: CAWSYKGTDIQYF. The CDR3 nucleotides read TGTGCCTGGAGCTATAAGGGAACAGACATTCAGTACTTC.

This clone was counted a single time. CDR3 sequence: CATRNLYEQYF. The CDR3 DNA reads TGTGCCACAAGAAACCTCTACGAGCAGTACTTC. This chain uses TRBV2 with TRBJ2-7; D call uncertain. V gave up 10 bases and J gave up 3 bases, with 10 bases separating them. Germline loops: CDR1 SNHLY, CDR2 FYNNEI. The CDR3 covers 11 residues.

Concerning this clone: Within the sample, other DNA sequences also encode this same CDR3. The chain uses TRBV30 and TRBJ1-5; 8 bases map to TRBD1. This CDR3 comprises 13 residues. Per the germline V gene, CDR1 is GTSNPN and CDR2 is SVGIG (reference sequence). The V gene end was trimmed by 2 bases and the J gene end by 7 bases; junction bases not matched to a gene: 4. CDR3 DNA sequence: TGTGCCTGGAGTAGACAGGGGTCCCAGCCCCAGCATTTT. Protein: CAWSRQGSQPQHF.

The chain carries TRBV5-6 and TRBJ2-5; the D is unclear. The length of the CDR3 is 13 residues. Trimming removed 0 bases from V and 6 bases from J, with 9 bases in between. CDR1 is SGHDT, CDR2 YYEEEE, per germline. The CDR3 is CASSLGHSQTQYF. The CDR3 nucleotides are TGTGCCAGCAGCTTGGGCCACTCCCAGACCCAGTACTTC.

V and J are TRBV27 and TRBJ2-7; D call uncertain. Germline V lookup: CDR1 MNHEY, CDR2 SMNVEV (reference sequence). This CDR3 is 13 amino acids long. Trimming cost V 3 bases and J 3 bases, with 9 bases left between them. For the CDR3, the DNA is TGTGCCAGCAGTTTTGGACGACTCTACGAGCAGTACTTC. It codes for CASSFGRLYEQYF.

J is TRBJ2-7 and V is TRBV5-1, with D maybe TRBD2 (5 bases). The germline CDR1 and CDR2 sequences are SGHRS and YFSETQ. This CDR3 has 14 amino acids. Trimming left V 4 bases short and J 5 bases short, with 16 bases between. In DNA, the CDR3 is TGCGCCAGCAGCCCCGCGGTCGGGGTGCACGAGCAGTACTTC. It codes for CASSPAVGVHEQYF.

The J gene is TRBJ1-2, the V gene TRBV7-9, with no clear D. This CDR3 comprises 13 residues. Germline V gives CDR1 SEHNR, CDR2 FQNEAQ (reference sequence). Trimming pared 6 bases from V and 4 bases from J, leaving 12 bases between. CDR3 loop: CASRDLTGYGYTF. The CDR3 DNA is TGTGCCAGCAGGGACCTGACTGGCTATGGCTACACCTTC.